This T cell receptor (beta chain) was observed in a study of metastatic and nonmetastatic thyroid tumors. At the level of the study: From malignant and benign thyroid patients, repertoires in blood and in tumor or nodule tissue were compared.

Study-wide points: In both blood and tumor samples, TCR beta diversity was reported significantly higher for malignant than benign nodules.

TCRdb ran MiXCR on the PCR reads. The profile shows tens of thousands of clones, around 16% of them singletons. A remark on this clone: Its antigen is currently unknown. Its ends do not fully match the called genes, so a read error is possible.

All patients reached thyroid surgery having received no treatment beforehand. CDR1 and CDR2 (germline): MNHEY, SVGEGT. The CDR3 has 16 residues. The sample consisted of blood. The TCR comes from a female donor with papillary thyroid cancer or a benign thyroid nodule (not recorded which). Some clones in this sample may be carry-over from other donors' samples. The chain carries TRBV6-2 or TRBV6-3 and TRBJ2-2; D is tentatively TRBD1 or TRBD2 (7 bases each). CDR3 residues: CASSSLRQGRWREPFF. The DNA of the CDR3 is TGTGCCAGCAGCAGTCTACGACAGGGTCGGTGGCGGGAGCCGTTTTTT.